The 25 T cell receptor beta chains reported below all come from one sample, sequenced in a study of beta chain features in type 1 diabetes. For these receptors, no antigen is known. Notes on the study in general: TCRB CDR3s were moderately but significantly shorter in Type 1 diabetes patients in all four CD4+ subsets.

The study reverse transcribed the entire isolated RNA, so it sequenced expressed TCRB transcripts. Method: immunoSEQ multiplex PCR; TCRdb's copy keeps in-frame clones and lacks some. This sample carries some 660,000 clones, roughly 13% of them seen once, and the ten largest clones take 0.035% to 0.04%. The sample taken for sequencing was naive CD4+ T cells from blood. These receptors were taken from a young man with type 1 diabetes.

The rearrangement uses TRBV14 and TRBJ2-2; D not certain. CDR1 is SGHDN, CDR2 FVKESK, per germline. The CDR3 spans 17 residues. Trimming removed 0 bases from V and 6 bases from J, with 17 bases in between. The CDR3: CASSQDRGDPWAGELFF. The CDR3 nucleotides are TGTGCCAGCAGCCAAGACCGCGGTGACCCCTGGGCCGGGGAGCTGTTTTTT.

There are a few counts of this clone. V usage is TRBV30 and J usage is TRBJ2-7, with D perhaps matching TRBD1 (7 bases). The V gene's germline CDR1 is GTSNPN and CDR2 SVGIG (reference sequence). The CDR3 has 15 residues. Trimming pared 2 bases from V and 2 bases from J, leaving 16 bases between. The CDR3 is CAWSPGGSRTYEQYF. For the CDR3, the DNA is TGTGCCTGGAGTCCAGGGGGGTCTAGGACCTACGAGCAGTACTTC.

This rearrangement joins TRBV5-1 to TRBJ2-1; 11 nucleotides line up with TRBD2. J was trimmed by 9 bases and V by 3 bases; bases with no gene match: 8. CDR1 SGHRS and CDR2 YFSETQ come from the germline V gene. The CDR3 loop spans 15 amino acids. The CDR3 nucleotides read TGCGCCAGCAGCTCGGGACTAGCGGTAGGCGGTGAGCAGTTCTTC. Protein sequence: CASSSGLAVGGEQFF.

This clone was found a few times. V is TRBV2 and J is TRBJ2-5; tentative D call: TRBD1 (6 bases). V lost 8 bases to trimming and J lost 5 bases, with 15 bases between them. Germline CDR1 SNHLY, CDR2 FYNNEI. The CDR3 runs to 13 residues. The CDR3 nucleotides are TGTGCCAGCGCCCTAAACAGGGAGGAGACCCAGTACTTC. It specifies CASALNREETQYF.

The gene calls are TRBV7-2 and TRBJ2-3; D tentatively fits TRBD1 or TRBD2 (5 bases each). In germline, CDR1 is SGHTA, CDR2 FQGNSA. The ends were cut back, 1 base at V and 2 bases at J, with 13 bases in the middle. The CDR3 has 16 residues. This CDR3 reads CASSLERAGTTDTQYF. CDR3 DNA: TGTGCCAGCAGCTTAGAAAGGGCAGGGACCACAGATACGCAGTATTTT. Filled out from reference TRBV7-2 and TRBJ2-3, the complete variable domain reads GAGVSQSPSNKVTEKGKDVELRCDPISGHTALYWYRQSLGQGLEFLIYFQGNSAPDKSGLPSDRFSAERTGGSVSTLTIQRTQQEDSAVYLCASSLERAGTTDTQYFGPGTRLTVL.

This clone was seen more than once but under ten times. The chain recombines TRBV30 with TRBJ2-7, with D possibly being TRBD1 (5 bases). Trimming stripped 3 bases from V and 7 bases from J, with 7 bases between. Germline CDR1 GTSNPN, CDR2 SVGIG (reference sequence). The CDR3 is 10 residues long. The CDR3 here is CAWRQVEQYF. As DNA, the CDR3 is TGTGCCTGGAGACAGGTTGAGCAGTACTTC.

The genes are TRBV23-1 and TRBJ1-5; the D is unclear. TRBV23-1 is flagged as an ORF with uncertain function. The CDR3 length is 16 residues. V lost 9 bases and J lost 3, with 21 bases in between. The CDR3, as DNA: TGCGCCAGGATCAGGACGCAAATTGAGGACAATCAGCCCCAGCATTTT. It specifies CARIRTQIEDNQPQHF.

The chain links TRBV30 to TRBJ1-2; D unclear. The V gene's germline CDR1 is GTSNPN and CDR2 SVGIG (reference sequence). The CDR3 has 14 amino acids. The V end lost 4 bases, the J end lost 4 bases, and 16 bases lay between the germline ends. The CDR3 loop is CAWMAAEKIYGYTF. The CDR3 DNA follows: TGTGCCTGGATGGCGGCGGAAAAGATCTATGGCTACACCTTC. The complete variable domain, with remaining parts taken from reference TRBV30 and TRBJ1-2, reads SQTIHQWPATLVQPVGSPLSLECTVEGTSNPNLYWYRQAAGRGLQLLFYSVGIGQISSEVPQNLSASRPQDRQFILSSKKLLLSDSGFYLCAWMAAEKIYGYTFGSGTRLTVV.

This clone turned up a few times. The chain is built from TRBV18 and TRBJ2-4; no clear D. The CDR3 length is 14 residues. The V end lost 6 bases, the J end lost 0 bases, and 9 bases lay between the germline ends. Germline V gene sequence: CDR1 KGHSH, CDR2 LQKENI. The CDR3 is CASSVGLAKNIQYF. The CDR3 DNA reads as TGTGCCAGCTCCGTGGGCCTAGCCAAAAACATTCAGTACTTC. The full variable domain, its missing parts supplied by reference TRBV18 and TRBJ2-4, is NAGVMQNPRHLVRRRGQEARLRCSPMKGHSHVYWYRQLPEEGLKFMVYLQKENIIDESGMPKERFSAEFPKEGPSILRIQQVVRGDSAAYFCASSVGLAKNIQYFGAGTRLSVL.

This clone has more than one count but fewer than ten. V and J are TRBV5-1 and TRBJ2-3; 13 bases are shared with TRBD2. The CDR3 covers 16 residues. V was clipped by 2 bases and J by 5 bases; unmatched bases: 5. Germline V CDR1 and CDR2: SGHRS, YFSETQ. The CDR3, as DNA: TGCGCCAGCAGCTTCGGACTAGCGGGAGCGGTAGATACGCAGTATTTT. It translates to CASSFGLAGAVDTQYF.

The chain has TRBV4-1 and TRBJ1-4; D remains ambiguous. CDR3 length: 15 residues. The germline gives CDR1 MGHRA, CDR2 YSYEKL. Trimming took 2 bases from V and 0 from J, leaving 7 bases between them. CDR3 residues: CASSQRSATNEKLFF. In nucleotides, the CDR3 is TGCGCCAGCAGCCAACGCAGTGCAACTAATGAAAAACTGTTTTTT.

The rearrangement joins TRBV28 to TRBJ1-1; D is possibly TRBD1 (5 bases). The ends were cut back, 7 bases at V and 7 bases at J, with 10 bases in the middle. The CDR3 is 11 residues long. Germline V lookup: CDR1 MDHEN, CDR2 SYDVKM. Here the CDR3 DNA reads TGTGCCAGCACCCTGCAGGGTGAAGCTTTCTTT. Its translation is CASTLQGEAFF. The whole variable domain, remainder taken from reference TRBV28 and TRBJ1-1, is DVKVTQSSRYLVKRTGEKVFLECVQDMDHENMFWYRQDPGLGLRLIYFSYDVKMKEKGDIPEGYSVSREKKERFSLILESASTNQTSMYLCASTLQGEAFFGQGTRLTVV.

This clone has only a few counts. The V call is TRBV5-1, the J call TRBJ2-2; TRBD2 is a possible D gene (5 bases). The V and J ends lost 5 bases and 6 bases respectively, with 20 bases between them. From germline, CDR1 is SGHRS and CDR2 YFSETQ. CDR3 length equals 16 residues. The CDR3 nucleotides are TGCGCCAGCAGGTCCTATGTCGGAGGCTTCGCCGGGGAGCTGTTTTTT. Encoded protein: CASRSYVGGFAGELFF.

V is TRBV6-5 and J is TRBJ2-7; 7 nucleotides line up with TRBD1. The CDR3 runs 15 residues. V shed 6 bases and J 4 bases; nucleotides not matched to a gene: 12. Germline lookup yields CDR1 MNHEY and CDR2 SVGAGI. The CDR3 nucleotides read TGTGCCAGCAGACAGACAGGGACCCCATTATACGAGCAGTACTTC. Translated: CASRQTGTPLYEQYF.

The chain uses TRBV7-3 and TRBJ2-2; weak D call: TRBD1 (5 bases). The CDR3 loop spans 17 amino acids. V dropped 3 bases and J dropped 3 bases, with 17 bases sitting between them. Germline assignment: CDR1 SGHTA and CDR2 FQGTGA. The CDR3 region has the DNA TGTGCCAGCAGCTTCGATTACAGGTCCCCGTACACCGGGGAGCTGTTTTTT. Translated, it gives CASSFDYRSPYTGELFF.

This clone turned up a few times. The gene calls are TRBV7-2 and TRBJ2-4; D not certain. Germline loops: CDR1 SGHTA, CDR2 FQGNSA. This CDR3 has 16 residues. Trimming took 5 bases from V and 3 from J, leaving 17 bases between them. CDR3 protein: CASSSRIGTYKNIQYF. The CDR3 nucleotides are TGTGCCAGCAGCAGTCGGATAGGAACCTACAAAAACATTCAGTACTTC.

Only a few counts were recorded for this clone. The V and J genes are TRBV25-1 and TRBJ2-1; 7 nucleotides line up with TRBD1. Germline CDR1 is MGHDK and CDR2 is SYGVNS. The CDR3 spans 16 residues. V gave up 0 bases and J gave up 6 bases; unmatched junction bases: 8. CDR3 coding DNA: TGTGCCAGCAGTGAATATACACAGGGGATGGGCAATGAGCAGTTCTTC. This sequence encodes CASSEYTQGMGNEQFF.

This clone was seen a few times. The chain is built from TRBV5-6 and TRBJ2-5; tentatively, D is TRBD2 (6 bases). Germline CDR1 reads SGHDT; CDR2 reads YYEEEE. CDR3 size: 13 residues. V gave up 4 bases and J gave up 3 bases, with 10 bases separating them. In DNA form, the CDR3 reads TGTGCCAGCAGCCAGACTAGTGAAGAGACCCAGTACTTC. Amino acid sequence: CASSQTSEETQYF.

V is TRBV30 and J is TRBJ2-7; no firm D call. The germline V and J ends were trimmed by 2 bases and 0 bases, with 8 bases remaining between them. CDR3 length: 13 residues. Per germline, CDR1 GTSNPN and CDR2 SVGIG (reference sequence). DNA for the CDR3: TGTGCCTGGAGTAGGACGCCCTCCTACGAGCAGTACTTC. This gives the protein CAWSRTPSYEQYF.

The V gene is TRBV5-8, the J gene TRBJ2-2; 11 positions agree with TRBD2. Germline V CDR1 and CDR2: SGHTS, YDEGEE. V was clipped by 3 bases and J by 0 bases; unmatched bases: 7. The CDR3 sequence is 18 residues long. The CDR3 DNA reads TGTGCCAGCAGCTCCCCCGGGACTAGCGGAGCGAACACCGGGGAGCTGTTTTTT. Its translation is CASSSPGTSGANTGELFF.

There are a few counts of this clone. This chain joins TRBV10-3 and TRBJ2-2; D is unclear. Germline V gene lookup returns CDR1 ENHRY and CDR2 SYGVKD. Trimming removed 0 bases from V and 1 base from J, with 3 bases in between. The CDR3 has 14 residues. CDR3 sequence (DNA): TGTGCCATCAGTGAGTCGATGAACACCGGGGAGCTGTTTTTT. It codes for CAISESMNTGELFF.

This clone was found a few times. The rearrangement links TRBV2 to TRBJ2-1; 10 bases line up with TRBD2. CDR1 SNHLY and CDR2 FYNNEI come from the germline V gene. There are 16 residues in the CDR3. V was clipped by 2 bases and J by 8 bases; unmatched bases: 9. The CDR3 DNA reads TGTGCCAGCAGTGAAATACCGGCTAGCGGGGGACATGAGCAGTTCTTC. Translating it yields CASSEIPASGGHEQFF. Full variable domain (rest looked up from reference TRBV2 and TRBJ2-1): EPEVTQTPSHQVTQMGQEVILRCVPISNHLYFYWYRQILGQKVEFLVSFYNNEISEKSEIFDDQFSVERPDGSNFTLKIRSTKLEDSAMYFCASSEIPASGGHEQFFGPGTRLTVL.

This clone has only a few counts. The chain employs TRBV6-5 and TRBJ2-7, with D perhaps matching TRBD1 or TRBD2 (5 bases each). The ends were cut back, 5 bases at V and 2 bases at J, with 7 bases in the middle. Germline values: CDR1 MNHEY, CDR2 SVGAGI. The CDR3 extends over 12 amino acids. The CDR3 DNA sequence: TGTGCCAGCAGTCCGGGACCCTACGAGCAGTACTTC. It encodes CASSPGPYEQYF.

The V and J genes are TRBV27 and TRBJ1-1; D unclear. V lost 3 bases to trimming and J lost 2 bases, with 4 bases between them. The CDR3 extends over 12 amino acids. Germline CDR1 and CDR2: MNHEY and SMNVEV (reference sequence). The CDR3 sequence is CASSFLNTEAFF. As DNA, the CDR3 is TGTGCCAGCAGTTTTCTAAACACTGAAGCTTTCTTT.

The chain uses TRBV28 and TRBJ2-5; TRBD2 matches at 7 bases. V lost 3 bases to trimming and J lost 7 bases; unmatched junction nucleotides: 2. The germline V gene encodes CDR1 MDHEN and CDR2 SYDVKM. CDR3 length: 12 residues. The CDR3 nucleotides read TGTGCCAGCAGTTTTCCGGGAGGGACCCAGTACTTC. Translated, it gives CASSFPGGTQYF.